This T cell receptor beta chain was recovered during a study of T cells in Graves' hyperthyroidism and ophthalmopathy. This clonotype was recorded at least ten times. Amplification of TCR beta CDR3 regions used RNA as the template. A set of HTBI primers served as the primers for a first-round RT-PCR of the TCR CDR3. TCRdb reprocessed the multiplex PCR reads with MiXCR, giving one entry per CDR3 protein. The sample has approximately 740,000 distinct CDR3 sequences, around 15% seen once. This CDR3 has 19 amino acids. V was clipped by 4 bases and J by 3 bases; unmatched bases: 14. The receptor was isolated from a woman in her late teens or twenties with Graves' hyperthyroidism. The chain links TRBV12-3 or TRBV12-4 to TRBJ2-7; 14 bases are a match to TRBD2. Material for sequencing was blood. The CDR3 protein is CASSSNERLAGGPNYEQYF. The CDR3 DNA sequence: TGTGCCAGCAGTTCTAACGAGAGACTAGCGGGAGGGCCGAACTACGAGCAGTACTTC.